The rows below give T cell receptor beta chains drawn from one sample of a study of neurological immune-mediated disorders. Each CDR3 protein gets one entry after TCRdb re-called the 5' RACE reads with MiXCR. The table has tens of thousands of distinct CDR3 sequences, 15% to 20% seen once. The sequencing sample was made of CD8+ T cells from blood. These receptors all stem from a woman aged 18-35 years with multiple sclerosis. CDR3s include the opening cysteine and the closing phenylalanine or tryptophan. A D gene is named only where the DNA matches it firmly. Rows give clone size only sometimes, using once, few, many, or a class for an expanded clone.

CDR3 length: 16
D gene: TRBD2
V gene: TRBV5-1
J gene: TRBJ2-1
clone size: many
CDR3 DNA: TGCGCCAGCAGCTTGAGGCGGGAGAACCCCTACAATGAGCAGTTCTTC
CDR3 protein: CASSLRRENPYNEQFF

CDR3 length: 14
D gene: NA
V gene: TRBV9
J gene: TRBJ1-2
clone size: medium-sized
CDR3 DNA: TGTGCCAGCAGCGAGTGGAATACTAACTATGGCTACACCTTC
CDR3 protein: CASSEWNTNYGYTF

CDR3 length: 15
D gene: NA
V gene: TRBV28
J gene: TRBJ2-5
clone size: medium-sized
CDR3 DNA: TGTGCCAGCAGTTTATTCTCGGGGGAGCAAGAGACCCAGTACTTC
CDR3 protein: CASSLFSGEQETQYF

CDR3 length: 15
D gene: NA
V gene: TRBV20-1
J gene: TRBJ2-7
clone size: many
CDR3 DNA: TGCAGTGCTAGACCGTGGGGGAGGGGGGCCGAAGAGCAGTACTTC
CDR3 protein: CSARPWGRGAEEQYF

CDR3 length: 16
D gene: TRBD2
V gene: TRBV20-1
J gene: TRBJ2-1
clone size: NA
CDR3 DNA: TGCAGTGCTAGAGATTCGAGCGGGAGGGCCCGGGGTGAGCAGTTCTTC
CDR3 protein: CSARDSSGRARGEQFF

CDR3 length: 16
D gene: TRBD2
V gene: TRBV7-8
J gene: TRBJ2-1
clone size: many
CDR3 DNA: TGTGCCAGCAGCCCGATAGCGGGCCACTCCTACAATGAGCAGTTCTTC
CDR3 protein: CASSPIAGHSYNEQFF

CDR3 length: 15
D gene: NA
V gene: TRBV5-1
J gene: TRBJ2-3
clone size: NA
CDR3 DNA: TGCGCCAGCAGCTCAAGGGGGTTCGAGACCCCGGGGCAGTATTTT
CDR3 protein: CASSSRGFETPGQYF

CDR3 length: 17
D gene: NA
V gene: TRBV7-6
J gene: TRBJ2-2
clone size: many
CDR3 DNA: TGTGCCAGCAGCTTAATCCTTGGCAGGGAGGTCACCGGGGAGCTGTTTTTT
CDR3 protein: CASSLILGREVTGELFF

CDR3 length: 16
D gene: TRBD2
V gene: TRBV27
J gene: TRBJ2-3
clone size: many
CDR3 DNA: TGTGCCAGCAGTTTCATGGCGGGGGGTCCTGTGGATACGCAGTATTTT
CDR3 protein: CASSFMAGGPVDTQYF

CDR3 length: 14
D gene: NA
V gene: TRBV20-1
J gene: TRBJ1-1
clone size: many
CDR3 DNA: TGCAGTGCTAGAGATCCGGAGGGGTTTGGTGAAGCTTTCTTT
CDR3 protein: CSARDPEGFGEAFF

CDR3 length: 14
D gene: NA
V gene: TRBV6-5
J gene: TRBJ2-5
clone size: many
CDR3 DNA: TGTGCCAGCAGTTATTCCAGGGATCCTCGGGACCAGTACTTC
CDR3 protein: CASSYSRDPRDQYF

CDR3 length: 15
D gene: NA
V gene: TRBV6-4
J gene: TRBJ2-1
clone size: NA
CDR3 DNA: TGTGCCAGCAGCCCTGCGGACGGAACCTACAATGAGCAGTTCTTC
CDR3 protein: CASSPADGTYNEQFF

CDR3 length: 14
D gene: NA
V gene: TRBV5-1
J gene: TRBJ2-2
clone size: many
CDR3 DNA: TGCGCCAGCAGCTTCTCAGTGAACACCGGGGAGCTGTTTTTT
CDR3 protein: CASSFSVNTGELFF

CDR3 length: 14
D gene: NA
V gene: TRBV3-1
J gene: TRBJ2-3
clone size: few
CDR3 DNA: TGTGCCAGCAGCCAAGATCGACTAACAGATACGCAGTATTTT
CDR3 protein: CASSQDRLTDTQYF

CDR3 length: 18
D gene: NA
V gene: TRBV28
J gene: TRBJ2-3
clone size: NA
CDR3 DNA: TGTGCCAGCAGTTCCGCGAACCCTACAGGGAAGAGCACAGATACGCAGTATTTT
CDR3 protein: CASSSANPTGKSTDTQYF

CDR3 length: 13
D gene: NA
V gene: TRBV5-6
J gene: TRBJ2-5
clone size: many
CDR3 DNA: TGTGCCAGCAGCCCGCCGTATGGGGAGACCCAGTACTTC
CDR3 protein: CASSPPYGETQYF

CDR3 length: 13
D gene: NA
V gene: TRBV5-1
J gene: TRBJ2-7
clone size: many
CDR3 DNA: TGCGCCAGCAGCTTGTTTGGGGGCGGCGAGCAGTACTTC
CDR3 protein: CASSLFGGGEQYF

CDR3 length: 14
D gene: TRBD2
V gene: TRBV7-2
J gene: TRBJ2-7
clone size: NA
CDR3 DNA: TGTGCCAGCAGCTTAGGGGCGGGGGGGTACGAGCAGTACTTC
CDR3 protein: CASSLGAGGYEQYF

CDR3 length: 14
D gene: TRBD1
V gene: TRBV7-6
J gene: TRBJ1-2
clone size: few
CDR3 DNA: TGTGCCAGCAGCTTAGGAGGGGGCGTCTATGGCTACACCTTC
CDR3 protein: CASSLGGGVYGYTF

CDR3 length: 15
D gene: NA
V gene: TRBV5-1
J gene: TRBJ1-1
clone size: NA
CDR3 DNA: TGCGCCAGCAGCTTATTTGGACATGCGAACACTGAAGCTTTCTTT
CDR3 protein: CASSLFGHANTEAFF

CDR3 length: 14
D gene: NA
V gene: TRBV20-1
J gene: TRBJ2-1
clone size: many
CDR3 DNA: TGCAGTGCTCTCAATGGGGCCTCCTACAATGAGCAGTTCTTC
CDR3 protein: CSALNGASYNEQFF

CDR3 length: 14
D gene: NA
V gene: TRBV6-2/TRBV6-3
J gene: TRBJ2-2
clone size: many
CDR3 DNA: TGTGCCAGCAAAACGGGGGTTGCGACCGGGGAGCTGTTTTTT
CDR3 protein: CASKTGVATGELFF